This T cell receptor beta chain was obtained from a study of radiation and T cells in renal cell carcinoma. Regarding the study as a whole: Compared with controls, irradiated tumors had more, larger dominant CDR3 motifs. Compared with controls, irradiated tumors showed greater TCR clonality.

On this clone itself: Its antigen remains unidentified.

The ends were cut back, 7 bases at V and 2 bases at J, with 16 bases in the middle. The CDR3 covers 15 residues. The germline V gene has CDR1 LNHDA and CDR2 SQIVND (reference sequence). The method was immunoSEQ multiplex PCR; TCRdb's version includes in-frame clones alone and lacks a portion of them. The data show about 24,000 clones, roughly 53% seen once. Noted treatment: treatment-naive control, cytoreductive nephrectomy. Clear cell pathology was present in this patient's renal cell carcinoma. Control tumors came from several females and over 9 males, aged roughly 35 to 82. The sequences come from tumor tissue, collected from a patient whose treatment was nephrectomy without radiotherapy. The V gene is TRBV19, the J gene TRBJ2-3; TRBD2 is a possible D gene (6 bases). This sequence was found in a human donor with renal cell carcinoma. The CDR3 DNA follows: TGTGCCAGTACCACGGCGGGGCAGCCCACAGATACGCAGTATTTT. This sequence encodes CASTTAGQPTDTQYF.